The 2 T cell receptor beta chains below were found in one sample sequenced in a study of blood T cell repertoires in COVID-19. Sequencing used immunoSEQ multiplex PCR; TCRdb keeps in-frame clones, though not all of them. The data show tens of thousands of clones, approximately 83% seen once. Sequencing input: peripheral blood. These receptor sequences come from an elderly woman with COVID-19, enrolled during active disease.

The chain employs TRBV6-4 and TRBJ2-2; TRBD2 matches at 10 bases. The junction had 11 bases not matched to a gene; V was cut back by 4 bases and J by 3 bases. This CDR3 region has 18 residues. Per germline, CDR1 MRHNA and CDR2 SNTAGT. The CDR3 bases are TGTGCCAGCAGTGTTCTCTCTAGCGGGGGACAGCACACCGGGGAGCTGTTTTTT. As protein: CASSVLSSGGQHTGELFF.

This chain links TRBV7-9 with TRBJ1-2; D ambiguous. Between the trimmed V and J ends, which lost 5 bases and 5 bases, there was a span of 12 bases. Germline V lookup: CDR1 SEHNR, CDR2 FQNEAQ (reference sequence). The CDR3 is made up of 13 amino acids. CDR3 amino acids: CASSPWEGYGYTF. In nucleotides, the CDR3 is TGTGCCAGCAGCCCATGGGAGGGATATGGCTACACCTTC.